A selection of T cell receptor beta chains follows, all from one sample in a study of blood T cell repertoires in COVID-19. Some clones are missing from TCRdb's copy, which holds only in-frame ones; the method was immunoSEQ multiplex PCR. This table holds roughly 230,000 clones, around 86% found once. Input material: PBMCs or T cells enriched from blood (not recorded which). The receptor source for this set is a man between 25 and 39 years old in a cohort exposed to, infected with or recovered from COVID-19 (not recorded which). CDR3s include the opening cysteine and the closing phenylalanine or tryptophan. D genes are given only for firm matches. Size tells how often a clone was seen (once, few, many) or the class of an expanded clone, and some rows leave it out.

J,D,V,size,CDR3,DNA
TRBJ1-4,TRBD1,TRBV11-2,.,CASSPGGATNEKLFF,TGTGCCAGCAGCCCAGGGGGTGCAACTAATGAAAAACTGTTTTTT
TRBJ2-3,TRBD2,TRBV27,.,CASSSPGREADTQYF,TGTGCCAGCAGTTCTCCAGGGCGGGAGGCAGATACGCAGTATTTT
TRBJ1-1,.,TRBV11-3,.,CASSPRAGENTEAFF,TGTGCCAGCAGCCCCAGAGCAGGCGAGAACACTGAAGCTTTCTTT
TRBJ2-2,.,TRBV9,.,CASSVLFTGELFF,TGTGCCAGCAGCGTCTTGTTTACCGGGGAGCTGTTTTTT
TRBJ2-1,TRBD2,TRBV19,.,CASSISSGRAVEQFF,TGTGCCAGTAGTATAAGTAGCGGGAGGGCCGTTGAGCAGTTCTTC
TRBJ1-2,TRBD1,TRBV4-2,.,CASSQGTGGADYGYTF,TGTGCCAGCAGCCAAGGGACAGGGGGCGCGGACTATGGCTACACCTTC
TRBJ1-4,.,TRBV9,.,CASSAGLAGLNEKLFF,TGTGCCAGCAGCGCTGGATTGGCAGGGCTTAATGAAAAACTGTTTTTT
TRBJ1-1,.,TRBV28,.,CASTEKSRGRAFF,TGTGCCAGCACCGAAAAATCACGGGGGAGAGCTTTCTTT
TRBJ2-7,TRBD1,TRBV24-1,.,CATSDSQGVNSYEQYF,TGTGCCACCAGTGATTCACAGGGGGTGAACTCCTACGAGCAGTACTTC
TRBJ2-1,.,TRBV9,.,CASRENEQFF,TGTGCCAGCAGGGAGAATGAGCAGTTCTTC
TRBJ2-7,TRBD2,TRBV4-2,.,CASSQGWKQGDRTSGSYEQYF,TGTGCCAGCAGCCAAGGTTGGAAACAGGGGGATCGGACTAGCGGCTCCTACGAGCAGTACTTC
TRBJ2-3,TRBD1,TRBV13,once,CASSSGQSGVDTQYF,TGTGCCAGCAGCTCGGGACAGTCCGGGGTGGATACGCAGTATTTT
TRBJ2-1,.,TRBV5-1,.,CASSPQGWEQFF,TGCGCCAGCAGCCCTCAGGGTTGGGAGCAGTTCTTC
TRBJ1-1,.,TRBV10-1,.,CASSESGLGGTEAFF,TGCGCCAGCAGTGAGTCGGGTCTGGGGGGAACTGAAGCTTTCTTT
TRBJ2-7,TRBD1,TRBV7-3,once,CASSLYGQGMGEQYF,TGTGCCAGCAGCTTATATGGACAGGGGATGGGCGAGCAGTACTTC
TRBJ1-2,TRBD1,TRBV27,.,CASGQGPLLGYTF,TGTGCCAGCGGACAGGGACCGCTACTGGGCTACACCTTC
TRBJ2-7,TRBD2,TRBV3-1/TRBV3-2,.,CASSPQASGSYEQYF,TGTGCCAGCAGCCCCCAGGCTAGCGGGAGTTACGAGCAGTACTTC
TRBJ1-2,TRBD1,TRBV10-3,.,CAIRQGGIAYGYTF,TGTGCCATCAGACAGGGGGGGATCGCGTATGGCTACACCTTC
TRBJ2-6,.,TRBV19,.,CAYRAPGANVLTF,TGTGCCTACAGGGCTCCTGGGGCCAACGTCCTGACTTTC
TRBJ2-7,TRBD1,TRBV27,.,CASRASGTGIYEQYF,TGTGCCAGCAGGGCCTCCGGGACAGGGATATACGAGCAGTACTTC
TRBJ1-3,TRBD1,TRBV28,once,CASSSLGTGDGNTIYF,TGTGCCAGCAGTTCCCTTGGGACAGGAGATGGAAACACCATATATTTT
TRBJ2-1,.,TRBV5-4,.,CASSRGAGNEQFF,TGTGCCAGCAGCCGGGGGGCAGGCAATGAGCAGTTCTTC
TRBJ1-5,.,TRBV28,.,CASSLGGNSNQPQHF,TGTGCCAGCAGTTTAGGAGGGAATAGCAATCAGCCCCAGCATTTT
TRBJ1-2,TRBD1,TRBV9,.,CASSPGGSGYTF,TGTGCCAGCAGCCCAGGGGGCAGTGGCTACACCTTC
TRBJ2-7,TRBD2,TRBV9,.,CASSKLAGGNEQYF,TGTGCCAGCAGCAAATTAGCGGGAGGCAACGAGCAGTACTTC
TRBJ2-5,TRBD2,TRBV11-2,.,CASSLVFSGTQETQYF,TGTGCCAGCAGCTTAGTATTTAGCGGGACGCAAGAGACCCAGTACTTC
TRBJ2-7,.,TRBV19,.,CASSITIAESSYEQYF,TGTGCCAGTAGTATTACGATTGCAGAAAGCTCCTACGAGCAGTACTTC
TRBJ2-7,TRBD1,TRBV7-9,.,CASSAHRGRHPYYEQYF,TGTGCCAGCAGCGCGCACAGGGGGCGGCACCCATACTACGAGCAGTACTTC
TRBJ1-5,.,TRBV28,.,CASSPINQPQHF,TGTGCCAGCAGTCCTATTAATCAGCCCCAGCATTTT
TRBJ2-3,TRBD2,TRBV2,.,CASSVSSGRAGGTQYF,TGTGCCAGCAGTGTATCTAGCGGGAGGGCCGGGGGTACGCAGTATTTT
TRBJ1-6,.,TRBV28,.,CASSSDSSYNSPLHF,TGTGCCAGCAGTTCAGACAGTTCCTATAATTCACCCCTCCACTTT
TRBJ1-4,TRBD1,TRBV18,.,CASSPETGGSEKLFF,TGTGCCAGCTCACCCGAGACAGGGGGAAGTGAAAAACTGTTTTTT
TRBJ2-3,TRBD2,TRBV6-6,.,CASTLTWEGSTDTQYF,TGTGCCAGCACCCTTACCTGGGAGGGGAGCACAGATACGCAGTATTTT
TRBJ1-1,.,TRBV7-9,.,CASSPQTEAFF,TGTGCCAGCAGCCCACAGACTGAAGCTTTCTTT
TRBJ2-7,TRBD1,TRBV6-2/TRBV6-3,.,CASSTGTGYYEQYF,TGTGCCAGCAGTACCGGGACAGGGTACTACGAGCAGTACTTC
TRBJ1-2,.,TRBV24-1,.,CATSEGRGNYGYTF,TGTGCCACCAGTGAAGGGCGAGGGAACTATGGCTACACCTTC
TRBJ2-7,.,TRBV6-5,.,CASSIAKTGYEQYF,TGTGCCAGCAGCATAGCCAAGACAGGCTACGAGCAGTACTTC
TRBJ2-1,TRBD2,TRBV10-1,.,CASAGEGTRPNEQFF,TGCGCCAGCGCCGGAGAGGGGACTAGGCCCAATGAGCAGTTCTTC
TRBJ1-2,.,TRBV3-1/TRBV3-2,.,CASSQNRDNYGYTF,TGTGCCAGCAGCCAGAACAGGGATAACTATGGCTACACCTTC
TRBJ2-7,TRBD2,TRBV11-1,.,CASSHPGTSGRRDF,TGTGCCAGCAGCCACCCCGGGACTAGCGGGAGGAGGGACTTC
TRBJ2-7,.,TRBV28,few,CASSASGSYEQYF,TGTGCCAGCAGTGCCTCGGGATCCTACGAGCAGTACTTC
TRBJ2-3,.,TRBV4-1,once,CASSQVFTDTQYF,TGCGCCAGCAGCCAAGTCTTCACAGATACGCAGTATTTT
TRBJ2-7,.,TRBV11-2,.,CASSAGDRALEQYF,TGTGCCAGCAGCGCAGGGGACCGCGCCTTGGAGCAGTACTTC
TRBJ2-7,.,TRBV7-9,.,CASSTRQYEQYF,TGTGCCAGCAGCACAAGACAGTACGAGCAGTACTTC
TRBJ2-3,.,TRBV5-4,.,CASSLFTRTDTQYF,TGTGCCAGCAGCTTATTCACTCGCACAGATACGCAGTATTTT